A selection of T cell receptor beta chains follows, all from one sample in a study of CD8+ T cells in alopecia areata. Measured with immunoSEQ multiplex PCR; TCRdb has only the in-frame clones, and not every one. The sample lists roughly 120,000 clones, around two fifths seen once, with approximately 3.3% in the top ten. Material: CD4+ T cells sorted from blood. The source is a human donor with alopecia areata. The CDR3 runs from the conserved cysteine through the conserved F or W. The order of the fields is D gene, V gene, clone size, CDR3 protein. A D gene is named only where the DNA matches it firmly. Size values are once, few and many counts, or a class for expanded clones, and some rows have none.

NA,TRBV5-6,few,CASSSPARNEQFF
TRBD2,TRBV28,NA,CASNTGTSFRQFF
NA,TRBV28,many,CASSPRDANEQYF
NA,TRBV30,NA,CAYHRWGIQETQYF
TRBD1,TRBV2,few,CASSPTGDKGYTF
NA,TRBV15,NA,CASSRDEQYF
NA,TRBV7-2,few,CASRKLTGELFF
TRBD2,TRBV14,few,CASSPGLAGAGEQFF
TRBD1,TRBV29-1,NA,CSVLTGGNQPQHF
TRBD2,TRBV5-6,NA,CASSSGTNPAGANVLTF
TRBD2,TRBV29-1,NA,CSVSGRVYNEQFF
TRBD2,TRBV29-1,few,CSVSRTSGDTGELFF
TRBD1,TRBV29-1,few,CSVGRQGGETQYF
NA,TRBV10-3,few,CAIKRNTEAFF
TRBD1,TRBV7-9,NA,CASSLGDRAHNEQFF
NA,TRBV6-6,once,CASSWSGGGLSYEQYF
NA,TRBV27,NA,CASSSSQTAALEKLFF
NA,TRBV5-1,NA,CASSLLQGGFYEQYF
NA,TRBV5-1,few,CASSLGRTPYEQFF
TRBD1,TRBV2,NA,CASRLGAGQVIYGYTF
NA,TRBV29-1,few,CSVVLAPNTEAFF
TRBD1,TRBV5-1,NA,CASSLAPDRVYEQYF
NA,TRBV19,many,CASNRDNHQPQHF
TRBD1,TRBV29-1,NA,CSVEGQAKREQYF
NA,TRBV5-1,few,CASSLASSGANVLTF
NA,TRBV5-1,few,CASSLESGLKNIQYF